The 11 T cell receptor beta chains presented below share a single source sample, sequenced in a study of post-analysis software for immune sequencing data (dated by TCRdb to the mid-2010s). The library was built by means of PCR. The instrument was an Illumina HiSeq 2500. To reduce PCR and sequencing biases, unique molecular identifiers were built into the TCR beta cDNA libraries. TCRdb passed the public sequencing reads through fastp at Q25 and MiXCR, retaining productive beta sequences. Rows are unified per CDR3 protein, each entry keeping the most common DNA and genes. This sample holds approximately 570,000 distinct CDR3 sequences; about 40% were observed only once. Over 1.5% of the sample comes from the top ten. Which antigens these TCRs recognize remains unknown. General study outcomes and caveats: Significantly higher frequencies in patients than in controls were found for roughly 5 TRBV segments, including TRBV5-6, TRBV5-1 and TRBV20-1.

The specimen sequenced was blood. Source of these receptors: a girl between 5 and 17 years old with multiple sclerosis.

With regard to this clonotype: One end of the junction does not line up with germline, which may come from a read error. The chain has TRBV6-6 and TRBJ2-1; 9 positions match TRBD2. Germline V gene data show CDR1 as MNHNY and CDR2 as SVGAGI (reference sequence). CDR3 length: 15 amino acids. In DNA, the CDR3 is TGTGCCAGCATTTACGGGGGGCGGGGGGGCCAATTTGGGTTCTTC. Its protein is CASIYGGRGGQFGFF.

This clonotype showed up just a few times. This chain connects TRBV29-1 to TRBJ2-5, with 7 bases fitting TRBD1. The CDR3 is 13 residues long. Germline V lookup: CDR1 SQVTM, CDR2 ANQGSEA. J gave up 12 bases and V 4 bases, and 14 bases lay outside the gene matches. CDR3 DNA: TGCAGCGTTGCCTCCAGGACAGGTTCTATCGAGTACTTC. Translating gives CSVASRTGSIEYF. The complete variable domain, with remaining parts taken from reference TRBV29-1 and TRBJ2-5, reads SAVISQKPSRDICQRGTSLTIQCQVDSQVTMMFWYRQQPGQSLTLIATANQGSEATYESGFVIDKFPISRPNLTFSTLTVSNMSPEDSSIYLCSVASRTGSIEYFGPGTRLLVL.

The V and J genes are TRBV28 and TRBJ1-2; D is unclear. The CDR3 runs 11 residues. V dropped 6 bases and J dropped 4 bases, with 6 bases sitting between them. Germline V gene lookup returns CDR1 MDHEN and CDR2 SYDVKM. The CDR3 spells CASRVFYGYTF. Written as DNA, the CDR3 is TGTGCCAGCAGGGTTTTCTATGGCTACACCTTC.

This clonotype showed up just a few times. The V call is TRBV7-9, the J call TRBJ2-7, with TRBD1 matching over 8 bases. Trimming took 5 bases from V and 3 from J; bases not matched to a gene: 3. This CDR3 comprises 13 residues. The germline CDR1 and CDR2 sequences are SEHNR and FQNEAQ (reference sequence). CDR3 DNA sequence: TGTGCCAGCAGCCGGGGGACAGGCTACGAGCAGTACTTC. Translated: CASSRGTGYEQYF.

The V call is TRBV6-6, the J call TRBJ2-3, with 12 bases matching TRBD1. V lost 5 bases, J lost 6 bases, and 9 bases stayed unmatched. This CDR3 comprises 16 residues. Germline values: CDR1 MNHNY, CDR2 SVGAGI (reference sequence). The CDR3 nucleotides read TGTGCCAGCAGTCCCGGGACAGGGGGCGTCGGTGATACGCAGTATTTT. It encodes CASSPGTGGVGDTQYF.

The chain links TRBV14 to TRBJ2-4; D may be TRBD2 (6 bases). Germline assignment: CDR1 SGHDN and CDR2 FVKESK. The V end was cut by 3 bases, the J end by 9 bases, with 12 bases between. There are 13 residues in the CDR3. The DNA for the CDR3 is TGTGCCAGCAGCCATGGAGGGGCAGGCATTCAGTACTTC. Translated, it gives CASSHGGAGIQYF.

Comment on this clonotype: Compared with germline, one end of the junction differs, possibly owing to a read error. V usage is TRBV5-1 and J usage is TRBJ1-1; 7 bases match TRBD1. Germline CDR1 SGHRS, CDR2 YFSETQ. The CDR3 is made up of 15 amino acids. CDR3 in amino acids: CASSLGQGLKTEAFF. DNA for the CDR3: TGCGCCAGCAGCTTGGGACAGGGTTTGAAAACTGAAGCTTTCTTT.

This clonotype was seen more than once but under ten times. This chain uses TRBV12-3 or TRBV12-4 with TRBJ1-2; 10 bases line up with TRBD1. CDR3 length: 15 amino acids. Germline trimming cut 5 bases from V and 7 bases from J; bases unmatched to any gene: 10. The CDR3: CASSLGTGEFGGYTF. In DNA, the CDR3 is TGTGCCAGCAGTCTAGGGACAGGGGAGTTCGGTGGCTACACCTTC.

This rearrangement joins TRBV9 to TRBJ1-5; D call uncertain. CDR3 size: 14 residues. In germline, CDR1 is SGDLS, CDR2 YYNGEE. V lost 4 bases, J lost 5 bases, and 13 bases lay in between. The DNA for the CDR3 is TGTGCCAGCAGCCGAGACGGGCAAGATCAGCCCCAGCATTTT. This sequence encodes CASSRDGQDQPQHF.

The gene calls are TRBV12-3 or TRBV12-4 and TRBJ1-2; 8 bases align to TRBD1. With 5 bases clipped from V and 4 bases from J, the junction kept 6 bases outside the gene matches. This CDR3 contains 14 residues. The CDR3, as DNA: TGTGCCAGCAGTGGCTGGGACAGGCCCTATGGCTACACCTTC. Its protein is CASSGWDRPYGYTF.

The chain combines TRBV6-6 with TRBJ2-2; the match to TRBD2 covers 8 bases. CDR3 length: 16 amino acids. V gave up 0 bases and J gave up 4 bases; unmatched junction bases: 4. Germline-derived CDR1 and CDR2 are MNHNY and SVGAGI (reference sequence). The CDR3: CASSYSRLASTGELFF. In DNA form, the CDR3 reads TGTGCCAGCAGTTACTCTAGACTAGCGAGCACCGGGGAGCTGTTTTTT.